This T cell receptor beta chain was recovered during a study of blood T cell repertoires in COVID-19. Study-wide context: Some COVID-19 samples were acute and others convalescent; all came from the United States, Italy and Spain. T cells, B-cell-depleted T cells, or PBMCs provided the cDNA or gDNA that served as material.

Authors' methods: Reference gene primer amplification gave estimated nucleated cell counts. Generated by immunoSEQ multiplex PCR, the TCRdb table keeps only in-frame clones and is missing some. The DNA was the basis for D and trimming; V, J and clone size are from that table. The repertoire holds some 74,000 clones, with roughly three quarters as singletons. The sequencing sample was made of peripheral blood. The TCR comes from a man in his 70s with active or convalescent COVID-19.

CDR3 sequence (DNA): TGTGCCAGTAGTATTTCAGGGGCTGAGAATCAGCCCCAGCATTTT. Residues: CASSISGAENQPQHF. The chain joins TRBV19 to TRBJ1-5, with D tentatively TRBD1 (6 bases). Germline lookup yields CDR1 LNHDA and CDR2 SQIVND (reference sequence). The CDR3 runs to 15 residues. V lost 3 bases to trimming and J lost 4 bases, with 13 bases between them. Full variable domain (rest looked up from reference TRBV19 and TRBJ1-5): DGGITQSPKYLFRKEGQNVTLSCEQNLNHDAMYWYRQDPGQGLRLIYYSQIVNDFQKGDIAEGYSVSREKKESFPLTVTSAQKNPTAFYLCASSISGAENQPQHFGDGTRLSIL.